This T cell receptor (beta chain) originates from a study of shared clonotypes between healthy human individuals. None of the donors, who were healthy HIV-negative adults, had recently had acute infections or vaccinations. Some clones are missing from TCRdb's copy, which holds only in-frame ones; the method was immunoSEQ multiplex PCR. The sample gives about 2.3 million clones, over 85% of which show up once; about 0.39% is in the top ten. The J segment lost 5 bases and the V segment lost 2 bases, leaving 2 bases of the junction unmatched. The CDR3 has 14 residues. Germline V gives CDR1 MNHNS, CDR2 SASEGT.

The chain uses TRBV6-1 and TRBJ1-5; 8 bases map to TRBD1. The material sequenced was naive CD4+ T cells from PBMCs. The subset is: CD45RA+ positively selected. The receptor comes from a man aged 18 to 29 in good health. Some clones in this sample may be carry-over from other donors' samples. The CDR3, as DNA: TGTGCCAGCAGTGAACCAGGGGGCTATCAGCCCCAGCATTTT. Protein product: CASSEPGGYQPQHF.